This T cell receptor (beta chain) was captured by sequencing in a study of CD8+ T cells in alopecia areata. In the study overall: Treated patients received oral tofacitinib, 5 to 10 mg twice daily.

Extracted RNA was reverse transcribed into cDNA, the sequencing template. The assay was immunoSEQ multiplex PCR, and TCRdb's table has in-frame clones only and misses some. This sample carries 200,000 to 250,000 clones, more than 45% of them seen once, and the ten largest clones take 1.5% to 2%. On this clone: Antigen unknown.

Described treatment: oral pan-JAK inhibitor, 5-10 mg twice daily. Findings and limits, study-wide: There was only one nonresponder, so it was unclear how baseline CD8+ expansion relates to response. Within the top 100, expanded CD8+ clones significantly decreased with tofacitinib, as did scalp clonality.

Germline assignment: CDR1 SGHVS and CDR2 FNYEAQ. The CDR3 totals 14 residues. Trimming shortened V by 1 base and J by 7 bases, and 10 bases separated the two germline ends. The rearrangement joins TRBV7-6 to TRBJ1-4, with a tentative D call TRBD1 (5 bases). The receptor's source is a human donor with alopecia areata. Specimen: CD4+ T cells sorted from blood, collected at week 4, from a patient treated with tofacitinib. CDR3 bases: TGTGCCAGCAGCTTAGGAGGGGCTAGTGAAAAACTGTTTTTT. Translating gives CASSLGGASEKLFF.